The source of this TCR beta chain is a study of cytomegalovirus exposure and HLA in healthy donors (dated by TCRdb to the late 2010s). For the wider study: An earlier analysis of several hundred of the donors reported over 250 Gb of sequence data and some 110 million unique TCR beta sequences obtained from roughly 170 million T cells. To predict cytomegalovirus infection status, the study brought together high-throughput TCR immunosequencing, statistical association of individual TCRs with disease status, and machine learning. An earlier analysis of 587 of the donors used high-throughput TCR beta sequencing to judge whether each TCR beta V gene segment behaved as functional or pseudogenic. The study profiled the T cell repertoires of 550 to 700 subjects by immunosequencing and related them to cytomegalovirus serostatus. The number of donors typed differed by locus, with roughly 620-640 for A, B, C, DRB1 and DQB1, 522 for DQA1, about 610 for DPA1, and some 470 for DPB1. To study patterns of TCR occurrence, a later analysis re-analyzed previously published TCR beta repertoires from 666 donors and added high-resolution HLA genotyping. HLA typing covered class I and class II loci at four-digit resolution. In the later analysis, no new phenotypic data were used to find candidate immune exposures; instead, reliance was placed on TCR beta sequences and their occurrence across donors. About five DR-DQ haplotypes were handled as single units for association and clustering because linkage in the cohort was strong. Among the roughly 380 genotyped donors, roughly 80% belonged to the genetic ancestry cluster associated with self-reported Caucasian donors. Besides the first cohort of around 670 subjects, a separate validation cohort made up of about 120 different subjects was used. All discovery cohort repertoires had been generated using a single sequencing platform. In a later genetic analysis, genome-wide SNP genotypes for about three fifths of the roughly 670 donors were used, and that subset was treated as a discovery cohort. Approximately 330 gigabases of sequencing data and roughly 81 million unique TCR sequences made up an early release that covered approximately 620 HLA-typed donors. Donor age, sex, ethnicity and CMV serostatus were compiled together with the repertoire data. The study aimed to test whether signatures of past pathogen exposure could be identified by cataloging public T cell receptors. Across 398 genotyped donors of the cohort, an average of roughly 200,000 unique TCR beta nucleotide sequences per donor were sequenced, and approximately 17% of those sequences were non-productive.

Summary of the overall study and its limitations: According to a later analysis, most CMV-associated TCR beta chains appeared to be HLA-restricted, and the HLA associations seemed to be driven largely by CMV exposure. In a later genetic analysis, a missense DCLRE1C variant was associated with V-gene and J-gene trimming of TCR beta chains, and the association was replicated in an independent cohort. The study gave a list of some 150 TCR beta chains associated with cytomegalovirus. The authors suggested that the approach could potentially be generalized to other disease states and immunological phenotypes. In a later genetic analysis, fewer N-insertions in productive TCRs were reported among donors in an Asian-associated ancestry cluster than the approximately 710-donor mean. In vitro tests confirmed that three of the cytomegalovirus-associated TCR beta chains recognize cytomegalovirus antigens. Roughly uniform sequencing depth across donors was assumed in presence/absence analyses, although this assumption may not hold. Assigning TCR associations to individual alleles was difficult when HLA alleles, especially DR and DQ, strongly co-occurred. Specific HLA alleles were associated with 18,000 or so TCR beta sequences at a false discovery rate of 0.05 in a later analysis. The sequencing pipeline was judged likely to have produced a cluster of highly shared sequence variants as a technical artifact. Over 15 rarely observed V segments, including chromosome 9 orphons, were excluded from the earlier analysis of several hundred of the donors because counts were too low. Most TCR sequences were observed very rarely across donors, whereas some public TCRs were present in many individuals. A further reported finding was that TCR beta sequences accurately predicted the HLA-A and HLA-B alleles for most subjects in the first cohort. Because some donors lacked HLA typing at each locus, the association tests relied only on the typed subset. Linkage disequilibrium might explain the correlated functional status among segregating V segments, but an unknown experimental factor could not be excluded. Because the 87-base-pair reads could not distinguish some IMGT-functional V segments, including TRBV6-2 and TRBV6-3, those segments were excluded. The only immune exposure information available for the cohort was CMV serostatus. A later analysis found that HLA-associated TCR beta chains were more clonally expanded and had lower generation probabilities than equally common non-associated chains. In a later analysis, several top co-occurrence clusters were reported to appear linked to parvovirus B19, influenza, CMV and Epstein-Barr virus. According to a later analysis, TCR association rates differed among HLA loci, with DRB1 alleles showing the most associated TCRs and HLA-C alleles showing the fewest. This cohort had only TCR beta chains sequenced, and the lack of alpha or paired-chain data limited which features could be detected. In an earlier analysis of 587 of the donors, most TCR beta V segments were observed in productive rearrangements about 87% or about 30% of the time, broadly matching IMGT annotations. In both the original and validation cohorts, the classifier was reported to diagnose cytomegalovirus status with high specificity and sensitivity.

Comments on this clone: No cognate antigen has been identified for it. No base qualities exist here, and no much larger clone lies one base off it.

CDR1 and CDR2 are drawn from the germline V gene (reference sequence): GTSNPN, SVGIG. The trim is 6 bases for V and 3 bases for J, with a gap of 12 bases between the germline ends. The CDR3 measures 13 amino acids from cysteine to phenylalanine. The DNA shown is the 39-base CDR3, in frame from base 1. The cohort comprised approximately 700 healthy bone marrow donors. Cohort members were all nominally healthy when sampled, although unrecorded immune exposures were likely present. The donor tested CMV seropositive, placing the donor among the roughly 300 seropositive members of the cohort. Each donor provided a peripheral blood sample, and peripheral blood mononuclear cells were used for TCR beta sequencing. Genomic DNA extraction from the blood cell samples was performed with the Qiagen DNeasy Blood Extraction Kit. Receptors were amplified or captured by the immunoSEQ multiplex PCR assay. For the multiplex PCR, a mixture combining 60 forward primers for TCR Vbeta segments and 13 reverse primers for TCR Jbeta segments was used. Amplification of the CDR3 region of rearranged TCR beta genes was performed with a multiplex PCR assay on genomic DNA. The amplified TCR beta libraries were sequenced on the Illumina HiSeq System as 87-base-pair reads. Per the authors' processing: A later analysis counted approximately 84 million unique TCR beta chains across the 650 to 700 repertoires, and approximately 11 million of these chains were shared by at least two donors. Raw reads were error-corrected and collapsed into unique sequences with a nearest-neighbor algorithm that merged closely related sequences to remove PCR and sequencing errors. Alignment of CDR3 sequences to IMGT reference sequences was used to assign V, D and J gene segments. For a sequence to be retained, at least a six-nucleotide match to both a V gene segment and a J gene segment was required. Rearrangements were classified as productive when the CDR3 lacked stop codons and remained in frame with V and J, and all other rearrangements were classified as non-productive. CDR3 was defined by IMGT convention, running from the second conserved V-encoded cysteine to the conserved J-encoded phenylalanine. In an earlier analysis of around 640 of the donors, sequences lacking an unambiguous match to a single V gene segment were excluded. In an earlier analysis of 587 of the donors, V segments were called functional above 56.7% productive rearrangements and were called segregating when the between-donor standard deviation exceeded 5%. A statistical classification framework was developed to diagnose cytomegalovirus status using the catalog of TCR beta chain sequences. In a later analysis, TCR nucleotide sequences were compared against IMGT/GENE-DB human TR gene sequences so that V and J genes could be assigned. The TCRdist pipeline was used in a later analysis to assign CDR3 sequences and most-parsimonious VDJ recombination scenarios. In a later analysis, every TCR beta chain was defined by the combination of its CDR3 amino acid sequence and its V-gene family, and reads without a unique V-gene family were dropped. In a later analysis, a few hundred highly shared, low-generation-probability nucleotide sequences were removed to address suspected cross-contamination and a sequencing artifact. For each public chain, a later analysis derived a clonal expansion index from normalized ranks of inferred template counts within each repertoire. Generation probabilities in a later analysis came from a VDJ recombination model fitted to out-of-frame rearrangements, and those results were checked against IGoR. Hypergeometric tests were used in a later analysis to score TCR-TCR, TCR-HLA and TCR-CMV co-occurrence, with a repertoire-size bias correction applied to the TCR pairs. False discovery rates were estimated in a later analysis by permuting HLA or CMV assignments 20 times. In a later analysis, co-occurring TCRs were grouped using DBSCAN, with TCRdist sequence similarity added in when clustering inside HLA-allele-positive subsets. Co-occurrence clustering excluded repertoires with fewer than 30,000 or more than 120,000 public chains, plus five with anomalous nucleotide sharing. TCRdb's version of the immuneACCESS table is confined to in-frame rearrangements and falls short of the full clone set. An unresolved V gene accounts for under half of the shortfall where checked; the remainder is of unknown origin. V and J calls and clone size come straight from that table; D and trimming were deduced from the DNA. This sample is represented by a few hundred thousand clones; around four fifths of them were singletons. 2% to 2.5% of the sample is in the top ten clones.

Sequenced: PBMCs. The V and J segments used are TRBV30 and TRBJ2-1, and the D gene may be TRBD2, 6 bases matching. The source of this sequence is a woman aged 40 to 50 in good health and CMV-seropositive. The CDR3 region: CACSGGNYNEQFF. The nucleotide sequence is TGTGCCTGTAGCGGAGGGAACTACAATGAGCAGTTCTTC.